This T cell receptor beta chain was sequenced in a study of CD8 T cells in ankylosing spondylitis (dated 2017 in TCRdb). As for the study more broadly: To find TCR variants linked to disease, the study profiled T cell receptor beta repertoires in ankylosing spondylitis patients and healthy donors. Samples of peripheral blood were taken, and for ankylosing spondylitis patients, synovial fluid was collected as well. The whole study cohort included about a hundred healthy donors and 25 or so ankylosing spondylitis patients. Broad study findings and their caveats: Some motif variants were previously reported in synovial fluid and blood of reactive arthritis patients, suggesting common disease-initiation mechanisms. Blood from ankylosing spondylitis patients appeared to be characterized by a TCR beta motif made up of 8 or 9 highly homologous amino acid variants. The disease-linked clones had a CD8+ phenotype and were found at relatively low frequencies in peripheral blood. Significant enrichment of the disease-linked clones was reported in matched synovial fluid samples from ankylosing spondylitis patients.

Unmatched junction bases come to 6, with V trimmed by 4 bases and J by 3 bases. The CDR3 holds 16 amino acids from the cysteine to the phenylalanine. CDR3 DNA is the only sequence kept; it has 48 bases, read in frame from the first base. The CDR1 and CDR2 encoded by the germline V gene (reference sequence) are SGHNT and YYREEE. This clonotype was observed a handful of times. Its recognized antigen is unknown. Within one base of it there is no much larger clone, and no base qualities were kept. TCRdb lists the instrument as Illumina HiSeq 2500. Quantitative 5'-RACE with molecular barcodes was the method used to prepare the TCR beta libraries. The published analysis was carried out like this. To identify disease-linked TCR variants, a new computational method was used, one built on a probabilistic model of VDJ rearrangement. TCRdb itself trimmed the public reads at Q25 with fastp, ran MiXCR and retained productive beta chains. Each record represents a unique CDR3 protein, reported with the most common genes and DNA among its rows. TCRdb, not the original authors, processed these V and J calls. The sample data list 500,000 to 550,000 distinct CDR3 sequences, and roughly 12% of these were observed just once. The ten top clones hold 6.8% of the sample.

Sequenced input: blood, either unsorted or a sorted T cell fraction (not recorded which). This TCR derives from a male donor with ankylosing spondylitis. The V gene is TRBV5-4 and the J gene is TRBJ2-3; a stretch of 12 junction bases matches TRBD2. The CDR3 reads CASSPGLAGLTDTQYF. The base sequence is TGTGCCAGCAGCCCAGGACTAGCGGGACTAACAGATACGCAGTATTTT. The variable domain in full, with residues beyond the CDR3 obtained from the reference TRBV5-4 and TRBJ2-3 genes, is ETGVTQSPTHLIKTRGQQVTLRCSSQSGHNTVSWYQQALGQGPQFIFQYYREEENGRGNFPPRFSGLQFPNYSSELNVNALELDDSALYLCASSPGLAGLTDTQYFGPGTRLTVL.